These 7 T cell receptor beta chains originate from one sample sequenced in a study of T cell repertoires in cytomegalovirus infection. Via MiXCR, TCRdb re-called the reads, giving one row per CDR3 protein. This table has approximately 320,000 distinct CDR3 sequences, around a tenth appearing once. Sequencing was carried out using PBMCs. These TCRs come from a human donor in good health (CMV status not recorded). Some clones in this sample may be carry-over from other donors' samples.

This clonotype has just a few counts. The V and J genes are TRBV19 and TRBJ2-5; 8 bases fit TRBD2. The CDR3 runs 15 residues. Germline CDR1 and CDR2: LNHDA and SQIVND (reference sequence). V shed 5 bases, J shed 2 bases, and the junction held 7 bases outside the gene matches. CDR3: CASSPTSAMQETQYF. DNA of the CDR3: TGTGCCAGTAGTCCGACTAGCGCGATGCAAGAGACCCAGTACTTC. The full variable domain, completed using reference TRBV19 and TRBJ2-5, is DGGITQSPKYLFRKEGQNVTLSCEQNLNHDAMYWYRQDPGQGLRLIYYSQIVNDFQKGDIAEGYSVSREKKESFPLTVTSAQKNPTAFYLCASSPTSAMQETQYFGPGTRLLVL.

This clonotype was recorded many times. The chain uses TRBV7-8 and TRBJ1-1; TRBD1 might be the D (5 bases). There are 13 residues in the CDR3. The V end was cut by 4 bases, the J end by 7 bases, with 13 bases between. The germline V gene encodes CDR1 SGHVS and CDR2 FQNEAQ. CDR3 coding DNA: TGTGCCAGCAGCTCATTCGGGGCTGGTGAAGCTTTCTTT. This encodes CASSSFGAGEAFF. The entire variable domain, with the rest obtained from reference TRBV7-8 and TRBJ1-1, is as follows: GAGVSQSPRYKVAKRGQDVALRCDPISGHVSLFWYQQALGQGPEFLTYFQNEAQLDKSGLPSDRFFAERPEGSVSTLKIQRTQQEDSAVYLCASSSFGAGEAFFGQGTRLTVV.

The V gene is TRBV6-2 or TRBV6-3, the J gene TRBJ2-1; D gene unclear. Trimming shortened V by 8 bases and J by 9 bases, and 11 bases separated the two germline ends. There are 11 residues in the CDR3. CDR1 MNHEY and CDR2 SVGEGT come from the germline V gene. The CDR3 nucleotides read TGTGCCAGCGAGTCCTTCACTGAGCAGTTCTTC. Translating it yields CASESFTEQFF.

V usage is TRBV20-1 and J usage is TRBJ1-3; D unresolved. CDR1 is DFQATT, CDR2 SNEGSKA, per germline (reference sequence). With 3 bases removed from V and 0 bases from J, the gap between germline ends came to 12 bases. CDR3 length: 15 residues. This chain's CDR3 is CSASSAASSGNTIYF. The CDR3 nucleotides are TGCAGTGCTAGTAGTGCTGCTAGCTCTGGAAACACCATATATTTT.

This clonotype was recorded once. A much larger clonotype is one base distant, so this may be a read error. This sequence joins TRBV7-2 and TRBJ2-2, with 8 bases identical to TRBD1. Germline V gene lookup returns CDR1 SGHTA and CDR2 FQGNSA. The CDR3 sequence is 16 residues long. This chain's CDR3 is CASIKGDRTHTGEPFF. The DNA of the CDR3 is TGTGCCAGCATCAAAGGGGACAGGACCCACACCGGGGAGCCGTTTTTT.

This clonotype was counted between two and nine times. The rearrangement uses TRBV3-1 and TRBJ2-7; 8 positions agree with TRBD2. The V gene end was trimmed by 1 base and the J gene end by 3 bases; junction bases not matched to a gene: 5. CDR3 length: 15 residues. The germline V gene has CDR1 LGHDT and CDR2 YNNKEL (reference sequence). The CDR3 sequence is CASSQGIAGIYEQYF. The CDR3 DNA follows: TGTGCCAGCAGCCAAGGGATAGCGGGGATCTACGAGCAGTACTTC.

This clonotype has a count of ten or more. This sequence joins TRBV4-1 and TRBJ1-3; 11 nucleotides agree with TRBD1. J lost 4 bases, V lost 0 bases, and 8 bases had no gene match. CDR1 is MGHRA and CDR2 is YSYEKL in the germline V gene. The CDR3 has 18 amino acids. The CDR3 here is CASSQDIGQGASGNTIYF. For the CDR3, the DNA is TGCGCCAGCAGCCAAGATATTGGACAGGGGGCTTCAGGAAACACCATATATTTT.